This entry lists 8 T cell receptor beta chains sequenced from one sample in a study of T-cell reconstitution after alpha-beta-depleted transplantation in children. Using unique molecular identifiers, the investigators prepared the TCRbeta library. TCRdb re-called the PCR reads with MiXCR, one entry per CDR3 protein. The sample includes just over 350,000 distinct CDR3 sequences, 10% to 15% of them seen just once. The sample in question was PBMCs, obtained from the stem cell graft. Source of these receptors: a human donor who donated a stem cell graft to a child with Fanconi anemia.

This chain links TRBV18 with TRBJ2-4; a possible D gene is TRBD1 (5 bases). The germline V gene encodes CDR1 KGHSH and CDR2 LQKENI. This CDR3 is built from 17 residues. V lost 6 bases and J lost 1, with 19 bases in between. Written as DNA, the CDR3 is TGTGCCAGCTCGCCAAGGACGGAAAAGGGGGCCAAAAACATTCAGTACTTC. This gives the protein CASSPRTEKGAKNIQYF.

In its sample, this clonotype was seen a few times. The chain employs TRBV18 and TRBJ2-1; D unclear. This CDR3 spans 17 amino acids. Deletions cut 0 bases from V and 6 bases from J, with 18 bases between. The germline V gene encodes CDR1 KGHSH and CDR2 LQKENI. The CDR3 spells CASSPPKFGPRTNEQFF. The CDR3 nucleotides read TGTGCCAGCTCACCACCGAAATTCGGCCCCCGGACCAATGAGCAGTTCTTC.

This clonotype appeared a few times. The chain links TRBV12-3 or TRBV12-4 to TRBJ1-5; the match to TRBD1 covers 7 bases. V gave up 7 bases and J gave up 4 bases; unmatched junction bases: 13. The CDR3 sequence is 16 residues long. CDR3 DNA sequence: TGTGCCAGCACTAGGGACGAGGGGGCTTTAAATCAGCCCCAGCATTTT. Translation: CASTRDEGALNQPQHF.

The V gene is TRBV10-3, the J gene TRBJ2-3; D is perhaps TRBD1 or TRBD2 (6 bases each). This CDR3 is built from 16 residues. V lost 2 bases to trimming and J lost 0 bases, with 12 bases between them. The germline CDR1 and CDR2 sequences are ENHRY and SYGVKD. CDR3 DNA: TGTGCCATCAGTGAGATCGGGGGCGCTAGCACAGATACGCAGTATTTT. Translating it yields CAISEIGGASTDTQYF.

The chain employs TRBV10-3 and TRBJ1-1; D gene unclear. V lost 4 bases and J lost 4, with 16 bases in between. The CDR3 extends over 15 amino acids. Germline CDR1 is ENHRY and CDR2 is SYGVKD. CDR3 loop: CAISAAVSVGTEAFF. The DNA of the CDR3 is TGTGCCATCAGTGCCGCCGTGTCGGTAGGCACTGAAGCTTTCTTT.

The table lists this clonotype with a few counts. It is unclear where the CDR3 begins or ends on the DNA, so no DNA is shown, and the CDR3 is as TCRdb lists it. The genes are TRBV5-8 and TRBJ2-5; the table calls TRBD1, which could not be checked here. The germline V gene has CDR1 SGHTS and CDR2 YDEGEE. Counting both end residues, the CDR3 totals 14 amino acids. CDR3 region: CASTFGALGETQYF.

This clonotype has a count of ten or more. The chain uses TRBV29-1 and TRBJ2-6; a possible D gene is TRBD2 (5 bases). Per germline, CDR1 SQVTM and CDR2 ANQGSEA. V lost 6 bases to trimming and J lost 4 bases, with 7 bases between them. The CDR3 has 12 amino acids. CDR3 in DNA: TGCAGCGTACGGAGGGGGGCCAACGTCCTGACTTTC. The encoded protein is CSVRRGANVLTF. The full variable domain, rest sourced from reference TRBV29-1 and TRBJ2-6, is SAVISQKPSRDICQRGTSLTIQCQVDSQVTMMFWYRQQPGQSLTLIATANQGSEATYESGFVIDKFPISRPNLTFSTLTVSNMSPEDSSIYLCSVRRGANVLTFGAGSRLTVL.

The chain recombines TRBV28 with TRBJ1-4, with 9 bases fitting TRBD1. The V and J ends lost 3 bases and 8 bases, in that order; junction bases with no gene match: 7. Germline values: CDR1 MDHEN, CDR2 SYDVKM. The CDR3 loop spans 15 amino acids. The CDR3 DNA reads as TGTGCCAGCAGTTTGGGAGGGACAGGGCACGAAAAACTGTTTTTT. Protein sequence: CASSLGGTGHEKLFF.